This TCR beta chain stems from a study of blood T cell repertoires in COVID-19. Across the study: Spain, Italy and the United States supplied samples that represented acute and convalescent COVID-19. T cells, B-cell-depleted T cells, or PBMCs supplied cDNA or gDNA.

The trim removed 4 bases at V and 4 bases at J, leaving 3 bases unmatched. Germline-derived CDR1 and CDR2 are LGHDT and YNNKEL (reference sequence). This CDR3 contains 13 residues. Authors' processing steps: Using reference gene primer amplification, nucleated cell counts were estimated. Sequencing used immunoSEQ multiplex PCR; TCRdb keeps in-frame clones, though not all of them. The D gene and trimming were derived from the DNA, and the V and J assignments and clone size from that table. The sample includes 150,000 or so clones, 65% to 85% seen only once; the top ten take about 11%. The sequence was obtained from a man aged 55 to 70 with active or convalescent COVID-19. The sample was peripheral blood. The V gene is TRBV3-1 (or the pseudogene TRBV3-2), the J gene TRBJ2-5; 7 bases align to TRBD2. Here the CDR3 reads CASSLGGGETQYF. The CDR3 nucleotides are TGTGCCAGCAGCCTAGGCGGGGGAGAGACCCAGTACTTC.